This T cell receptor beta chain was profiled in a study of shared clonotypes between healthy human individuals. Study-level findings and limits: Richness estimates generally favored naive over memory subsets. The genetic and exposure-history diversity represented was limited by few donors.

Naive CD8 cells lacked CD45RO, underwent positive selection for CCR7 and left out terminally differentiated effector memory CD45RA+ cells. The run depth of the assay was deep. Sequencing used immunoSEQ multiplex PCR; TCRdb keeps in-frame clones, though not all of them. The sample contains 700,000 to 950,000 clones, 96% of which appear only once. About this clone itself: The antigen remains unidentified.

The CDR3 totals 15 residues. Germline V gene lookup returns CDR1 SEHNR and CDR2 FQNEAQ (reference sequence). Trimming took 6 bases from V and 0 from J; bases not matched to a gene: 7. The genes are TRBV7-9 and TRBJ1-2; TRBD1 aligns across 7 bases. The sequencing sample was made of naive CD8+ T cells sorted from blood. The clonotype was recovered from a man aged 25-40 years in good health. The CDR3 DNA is TGTGCCAGCAGTCAAGACAGGGATCCTAACTATGGCTACACCTTC. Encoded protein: CASSQDRDPNYGYTF.